These 12 T cell receptor beta chains were all obtained from the same sample, sequenced in a study of blood T cell repertoires in COVID-19. Only in-frame clones appear in the TCRdb table, and some are missing; sequencing was by immunoSEQ multiplex PCR. The sample contains about 85,000 clones, around 81% of which appear only once. Sequenced: peripheral blood. The receptors shown here come from a man between 60 and 70 years old with acute or convalescent COVID-19.

V gene TRBV11-1 combines with J gene TRBJ2-1; 7 bases match TRBD2. Germline CDR1 reads SGHAT; CDR2 reads FQDESV (reference sequence). This CDR3 spans 16 amino acids. J lost 4 bases, V lost 4 bases, and 10 bases had no gene match. For the CDR3, the DNA is TGTGCCAGCAGCTCACGCAGCGGGGCTACTTACAATGAGCAGTTCTTC. It encodes CASSSRSGATYNEQFF.

The J gene is TRBJ2-1, the V gene TRBV2, with TRBD2 identical over 8 bases. The J segment lost 2 bases and the V segment lost 10 bases, leaving 4 bases of the junction unmatched. The length of the CDR3 is 13 residues. Germline CDR1 SNHLY, CDR2 FYNNEI. For the CDR3, the DNA is TGTGCCATCAGCGGGGGTCCCTACAATGAGCAGTTCTTC. It is translated as CAISGGPYNEQFF.

V is TRBV4-1 and J is TRBJ1-2; 7 bases are shared with TRBD1. This CDR3 is 15 amino acids long. Unmatched junction bases numbered 5, after V lost 1 base and J lost 3 bases. Germline values: CDR1 MGHRA, CDR2 YSYEKL. For the CDR3, the DNA is TGCGCCAGCAGCCAAGGGACAGGAGTGCACTATGGCTACACCTTC. Translating gives CASSQGTGVHYGYTF.

The gene calls are TRBV5-8 and TRBJ2-2; 7 bases are a match to TRBD1. V was clipped by 3 bases and J by 1 base; unmatched bases: 6. CDR3 length: 16 amino acids. Germline values: CDR1 SGHTS, CDR2 YDEGEE. The CDR3 sequence is CASSSLDRENTGELFF. As DNA, the CDR3 is TGTGCCAGCAGCTCTCTCGACAGGGAGAACACCGGGGAGCTGTTTTTT. Using reference TRBV5-8 and TRBJ2-2 for the parts outside the CDR3, the full variable domain is EAGVTQSPTHLIKTRGQQATLRCSPISGHTSVYWYQQALGLGLQFLLWYDEGEERNRGNFPPRFSGRQFPNYSSELNVNALELEDSALYLCASSSLDRENTGELFFGEGSRLTVL.

This chain uses TRBV11-2 with TRBJ2-5; D perhaps matches TRBD2 (6 bases). This CDR3 has 14 residues. Germline V gene lookup returns CDR1 SGHAT and CDR2 FQNNGV. Trimming left V 6 bases short and J 5 bases short, with 16 bases between. CDR3 residues: CASRSIVGGETQYF. The CDR3 DNA reads as TGTGCCAGCAGGTCGATAGTAGGAGGGGAGACCCAGTACTTC.

The rearrangement links TRBV19 to TRBJ2-7, with D maybe TRBD2 (5 bases). The CDR3 loop spans 13 amino acids. Deletions cut 4 bases from V and 7 bases from J, with 14 bases between. Germline assignment: CDR1 LNHDA and CDR2 SQIVND (reference sequence). The CDR3 here is CASSTGLYQEQYF. The DNA of the CDR3 is TGTGCCAGTAGTACCGGACTTTACCAAGAGCAGTACTTC.

The chain has TRBV3-1 (or the pseudogene TRBV3-2) and TRBJ2-7; 10 bases are a match to TRBD2. V dropped 5 bases and J dropped 2; count of bases not matched to a gene: 9. The CDR3 is 16 amino acids. Germline CDR1 LGHDT, CDR2 YNNKEL (reference sequence). This chain's CDR3 is CASSDSAGGLAYEQYF. The CDR3, as DNA: TGTGCCAGCAGCGACTCAGCGGGGGGGCTGGCCTACGAGCAGTACTTC.

This clone was seen just once. This rearrangement joins TRBV5-5 to TRBJ1-1; unclear D gene. V was clipped by 6 bases and J by 2 bases, with 11 bases between them. CDR3 length: 13 residues. The V gene's germline CDR1 is SGHKS and CDR2 YYEKEE (reference sequence). CDR3 in amino acids: CASTLRLNTEAFF. The CDR3 coding sequence is TGTGCCAGCACCCTGAGGCTTAACACTGAAGCTTTCTTT.

This sequence joins TRBV6-5 and TRBJ2-5; perhaps TRBD1 as D (5 bases). Per germline, CDR1 MNHEY and CDR2 SVGAGI. The CDR3 is 15 residues long. Trimming removed 0 bases from V and 4 bases from J, with 12 bases in between. CDR3: CASSYSRRGSETQYF. The CDR3 region has the DNA TGTGCCAGCAGTTACTCGAGAAGGGGATCAGAGACCCAGTACTTC.

The chain carries TRBV19 and TRBJ1-1; 7 bases agree with TRBD1. V was clipped by 2 bases and J by 11 bases; unmatched bases: 5. Germline V gene lookup returns CDR1 LNHDA and CDR2 SQIVND (reference sequence). The length of the CDR3 is 12 residues. This chain's CDR3 is CASSIRTGDAFF. The DNA for the CDR3 is TGTGCCAGTAGTATAAGGACAGGTGACGCTTTCTTT.

CDR3 nucleotides: TGCGCCAGCAGTCCGACGACAGTTCCGGCCGACGAGCAGTACTTC. Translated: CASSPTTVPADEQYF. The chain combines TRBV5-1 with TRBJ2-7; possibly TRBD1 for D (5 bases). Per the germline V gene, CDR1 is SGHRS and CDR2 is YFSETQ. V was shortened by 5 bases and J by 5 bases, with 20 bases between the two germline ends. The CDR3 totals 15 residues.

The genes are TRBV27 and TRBJ2-7, with D possibly being TRBD2 (5 bases). The CDR3 is made up of 16 amino acids. V shed 3 bases and J shed 0 bases, with 15 bases lying between them. From germline, CDR1 is MNHEY and CDR2 SMNVEV (reference sequence). The CDR3 is CASSFSGEGSSYEQYF. DNA for the CDR3: TGTGCCAGCAGTTTTTCCGGGGAAGGAAGCTCCTACGAGCAGTACTTC.